This TCR beta chain stems from a study of CD8+ T cells in alopecia areata. General observations from the study: There were many expanded lesional clones persisting in scalp and blood during tofacitinib. Tofacitinib produced a significant decrease in scalp clonality and in expanded CD8+ clones among the top 100.

After isolation, RNA underwent reverse transcription to generate cDNA as the sequencing template. The data were produced by immunoSEQ multiplex PCR, yet TCRdb's version contains in-frame clones alone and is incomplete. The table has around 270,000 clones, 58% seen once. About this clone itself: Its specificity is unknown.

Treatment in this sample: oral pan-JAK inhibitor, 5-10 mg twice daily. V lost 0 bases and J lost 7; bases outside the gene matches: 12. Germline values: CDR1 GTSNPN, CDR2 SVGIG (reference sequence). The CDR3 loop spans 16 amino acids. The sequence was collected from a human donor with alopecia areata. The chain employs TRBV30 and TRBJ1-5; TRBD1 matches at 7 bases. The material sequenced was CD4+ T cells sorted from blood, taken at week 24, from a patient treated with tofacitinib. The CDR3 sequence is CAWSVSQGNLRQPQHF. The DNA of the CDR3 is TGTGCCTGGAGTGTATCACAGGGGAATTTAAGGCAGCCCCAGCATTTT.